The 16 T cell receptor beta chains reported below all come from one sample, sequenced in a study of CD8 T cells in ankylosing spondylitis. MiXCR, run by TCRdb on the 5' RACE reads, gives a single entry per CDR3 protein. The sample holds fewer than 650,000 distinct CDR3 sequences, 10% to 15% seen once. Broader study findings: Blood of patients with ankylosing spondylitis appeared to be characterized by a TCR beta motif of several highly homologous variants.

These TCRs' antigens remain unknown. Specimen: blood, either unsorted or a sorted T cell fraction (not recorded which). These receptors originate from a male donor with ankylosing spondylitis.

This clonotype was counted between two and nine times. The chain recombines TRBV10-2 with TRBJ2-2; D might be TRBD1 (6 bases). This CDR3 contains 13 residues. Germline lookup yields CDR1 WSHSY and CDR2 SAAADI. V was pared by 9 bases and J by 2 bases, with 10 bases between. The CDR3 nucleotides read TGCGCCAGACGACAGGATAACACCGGGGAGCTGTTTTTT. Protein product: CARRQDNTGELFF.

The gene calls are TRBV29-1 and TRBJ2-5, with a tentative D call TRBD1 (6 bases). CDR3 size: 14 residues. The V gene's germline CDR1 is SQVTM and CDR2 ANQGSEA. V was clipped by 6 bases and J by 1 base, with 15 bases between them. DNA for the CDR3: TGCAGCGTCGTGAGTCAGGGGACCCAAGAGACCCAGTACTTC. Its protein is CSVVSQGTQETQYF.

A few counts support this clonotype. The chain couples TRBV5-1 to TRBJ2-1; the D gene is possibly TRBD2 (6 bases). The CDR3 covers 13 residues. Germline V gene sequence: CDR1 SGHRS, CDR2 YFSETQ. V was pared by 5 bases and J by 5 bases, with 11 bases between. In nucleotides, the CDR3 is TGCGCCAGCAGGGGAGGTGAAAACAATGAGCAGTTCTTC. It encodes CASRGGENNEQFF.

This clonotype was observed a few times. CDR3 DNA sequence: TGTGCCATCGGGACGTACTACAATGAGCAGTTCTTC. This translates into CAIGTYYNEQFF. The chain couples TRBV11-2 to TRBJ2-1; tentatively, D is TRBD1 or TRBD2 (5 bases each). The CDR3 extends over 12 amino acids. Germline CDR1 reads SGHAT; CDR2 reads FQNNGV. V lost 10 bases, J lost 3 bases, and 10 bases lay in between.

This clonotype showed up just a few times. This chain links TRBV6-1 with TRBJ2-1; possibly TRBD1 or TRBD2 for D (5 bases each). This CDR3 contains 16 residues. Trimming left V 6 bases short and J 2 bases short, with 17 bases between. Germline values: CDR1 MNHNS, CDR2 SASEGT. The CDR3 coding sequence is TGTGCCAGCAGCTCCAGATTTGTGGGACCCTACAATGAGCAGTTCTTC. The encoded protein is CASSSRFVGPYNEQFF.

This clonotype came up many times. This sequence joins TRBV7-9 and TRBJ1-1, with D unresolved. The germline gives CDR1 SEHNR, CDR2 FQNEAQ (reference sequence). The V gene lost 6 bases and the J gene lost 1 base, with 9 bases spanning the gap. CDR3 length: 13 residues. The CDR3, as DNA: TGTGCCAGCAGGTACGAGGGGAACACTGAAGCTTTCTTT. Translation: CASRYEGNTEAFF.

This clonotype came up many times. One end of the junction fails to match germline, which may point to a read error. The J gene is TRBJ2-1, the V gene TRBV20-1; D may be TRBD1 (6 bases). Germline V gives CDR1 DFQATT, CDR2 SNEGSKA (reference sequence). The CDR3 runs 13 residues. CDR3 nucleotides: TGCAGCGCTACAGGGCTCTCCTACAATGAGCAGTTCTTC. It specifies CSATGLSYNEQFF.

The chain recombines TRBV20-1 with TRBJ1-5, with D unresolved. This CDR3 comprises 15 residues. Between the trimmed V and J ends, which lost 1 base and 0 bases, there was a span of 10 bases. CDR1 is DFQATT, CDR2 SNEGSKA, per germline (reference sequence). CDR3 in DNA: TGCAGTGCTAGAGGGACGGAGTATAGCAATCAGCCCCAGCATTTT. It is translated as CSARGTEYSNQPQHF.

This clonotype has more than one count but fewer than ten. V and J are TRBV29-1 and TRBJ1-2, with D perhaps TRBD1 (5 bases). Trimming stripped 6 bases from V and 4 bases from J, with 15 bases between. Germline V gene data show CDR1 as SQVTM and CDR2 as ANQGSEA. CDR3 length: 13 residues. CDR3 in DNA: TGCAGCGTGAACAGGAGACCCTCCTATGGCTACACCTTC. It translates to CSVNRRPSYGYTF.

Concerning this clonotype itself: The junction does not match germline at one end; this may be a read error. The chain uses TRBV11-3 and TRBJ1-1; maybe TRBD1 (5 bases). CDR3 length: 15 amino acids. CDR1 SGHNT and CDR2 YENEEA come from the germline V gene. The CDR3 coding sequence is TGTGCCAGCAGCCTAGAGGCGGGGCAGAACACTGAAGCTTTCTTT. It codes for CASSLEAGQNTEAFF.

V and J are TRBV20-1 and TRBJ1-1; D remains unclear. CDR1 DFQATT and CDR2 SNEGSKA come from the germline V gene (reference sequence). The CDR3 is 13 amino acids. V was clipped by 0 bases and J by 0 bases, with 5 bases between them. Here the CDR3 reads CSARDLVNTEAFF. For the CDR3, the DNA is TGCAGTGCTAGAGATCTGGTGAACACTGAAGCTTTCTTT.

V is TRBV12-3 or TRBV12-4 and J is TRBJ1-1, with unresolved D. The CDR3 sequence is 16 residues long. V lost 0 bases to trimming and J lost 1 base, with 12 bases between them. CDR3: CASSLAPRTGNTEAFF. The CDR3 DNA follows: TGTGCCAGCAGTTTAGCCCCCCGGACGGGGAACACTGAAGCTTTCTTT.

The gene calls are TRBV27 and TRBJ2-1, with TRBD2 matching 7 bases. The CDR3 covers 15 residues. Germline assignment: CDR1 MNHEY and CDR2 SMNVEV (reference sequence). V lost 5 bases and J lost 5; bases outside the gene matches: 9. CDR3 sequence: CASSPWGGDHNEQFF. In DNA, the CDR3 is TGTGCCAGCAGTCCTTGGGGAGGGGACCACAATGAGCAGTTCTTC.

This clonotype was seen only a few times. The CDR3 DNA reads as TGTGCCAGCAGTCGACAGGCAACTAATGAAAAACTGTTTTTT. It yields the protein CASSRQATNEKLFF. The chain couples TRBV7-2 to TRBJ1-4, with TRBD1 as a possible D gene (6 bases). V dropped 6 bases and J dropped 0 bases, with 8 bases sitting between them. Germline V gene data show CDR1 as SGHTA and CDR2 as FQGNSA. The CDR3 runs 14 residues.

The CDR3 loop is CAISESSEAMRAFF. CDR3 DNA: TGTGCCATCAGTGAGTCTAGTGAGGCAATGAGGGCTTTCTTT. The rearrangement uses TRBV10-3 and TRBJ1-1; D unresolved. The germline CDR1 and CDR2 sequences are ENHRY and SYGVKD. CDR3 length: 14 amino acids. Deletions cut 0 bases from V and 11 bases from J, with 16 bases between.

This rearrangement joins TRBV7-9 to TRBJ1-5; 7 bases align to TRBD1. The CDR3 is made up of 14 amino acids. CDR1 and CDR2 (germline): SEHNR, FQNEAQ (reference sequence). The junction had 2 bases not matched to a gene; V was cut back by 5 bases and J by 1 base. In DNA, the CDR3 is TGTGCCAGCAGCGGACAGGCCAGCAATCAGCCCCAGCATTTT. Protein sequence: CASSGQASNQPQHF.